The 32 T cell receptor beta chains reported below all come from one sample, sequenced in a study of blood T cells in healthy people across ages (dated by TCRdb to between 2015 and 2016). Libraries were prepared through 5' RACE. Instrument on record: Illumina HiSeq 2500. A second roughly 6 to 12 cycle PCR used a sample-barcoded 5' primer and a J-beta primer mix. TCRdb reran the public reads through fastp at Q25 and MiXCR, keeping productive beta chains. Here each entry gathers all rows of one CDR3 protein and keeps the most common genes and DNA. The sample table holds about 1.5 million distinct CDR3 sequences, of which about 42% were seen once. Of the sample, about 4% falls within the top ten clones. The specimen sequenced was blood. The receptors here all came from a young woman in good health.

The chain has TRBV29-1 and TRBJ2-1; the D gene is possibly TRBD1 (7 bases). V dropped 8 bases and J dropped 4 bases, with 18 bases sitting between them. This CDR3 comprises 14 residues. Germline V gene data show CDR1 as SQVTM and CDR2 as ANQGSEA. Written as DNA, the CDR3 is TGCAGCATTGGGGCGGGACAGCTATACAATGAGCAGTTCTTC. Protein sequence: CSIGAGQLYNEQFF.

This clonotype was found once. An end of the junction differs from the germline gene, which may be a read error. The chain links TRBV6-5 to TRBJ2-1, with D unresolved. This CDR3 has 13 amino acids. The germline CDR1 and CDR2 sequences are MNHEY and SVGAGI. The CDR3 coding sequence is TGTGCCAGCAGTTACTCGAGTTACAATGGGCAGTTCTTC. Translation: CASSYSSYNGQFF.

This sequence joins TRBV20-1 and TRBJ2-1; maybe TRBD1 (6 bases). The CDR3 is 16 amino acids. Germline loops: CDR1 DFQATT, CDR2 SNEGSKA (reference sequence). The V and J ends lost 2 bases and 10 bases respectively, with 24 bases between them. The CDR3 bases are TGCAGTGCTAGACAAACCGGGACAACGATCTCCTACGAGCAGTTCTTC. Translating gives CSARQTGTTISYEQFF.

This chain connects TRBV5-1 to TRBJ2-1, with TRBD1 matching 9 bases. This CDR3 contains 14 residues. With 4 bases clipped from V and 5 bases from J, the junction kept 4 bases outside the gene matches. Germline lookup yields CDR1 SGHRS and CDR2 YFSETQ. Here the CDR3 reads CASSRGQGDNEQFF. CDR3 DNA sequence: TGCGCCAGCAGCCGGGGACAGGGTGACAATGAGCAGTTCTTC. Together with reference TRBV5-1 and TRBJ2-1, the CDR3 gives the full variable domain: KAGVTQTPRYLIKTRGQQVTLSCSPISGHRSVSWYQQTPGQGLQFLFEYFSETQRNKGNFPGRFSGRQFSNSRSEMNVSTLELGDSALYLCASSRGQGDNEQFFGPGTRLTVL.

The chain joins TRBV20-1 to TRBJ2-7; D gene unclear. There are 15 residues in the CDR3. The germline V gene encodes CDR1 DFQATT and CDR2 SNEGSKA (reference sequence). The germline V and J ends were trimmed by 2 bases and 6 bases, with 20 bases remaining between them. The DNA for the CDR3 is TGCAGTGCTAGATTTAGAGGCAGGACGTCGCTCGAGCAGTACTTC. Translating gives CSARFRGRTSLEQYF.

V is TRBV20-1 and J is TRBJ2-7; the D is unclear. Near its end, the DNA agrees better with TRBJ2-5, so the J call may be wrong. This CDR3 is built from 13 residues. Germline CDR1 DFQATT, CDR2 SNEGSKA (reference sequence). In nucleotides, the CDR3 is TGCAGTGCTAGTTACGGCAGCAAAGAGACCCAGTACTTC. Translated: CSASYGSKETQYF.

Notes on this clonotype: At one boundary the junction diverges from the germline segment, which might be a read error. V usage is TRBV4-1 and J usage is TRBJ1-1, with D possibly being TRBD1 (6 bases). The germline V gene has CDR1 MGHRA and CDR2 YSYEKL. This CDR3 is 14 amino acids long. The CDR3 is CASSRTSRDTEAFF. CDR3 bases: TGCGCCAGCAGCCGGACCTCCCGGGACACGGAAGCTTTCTTT.

This sequence joins TRBV29-1 and TRBJ1-2; D call uncertain. V was shortened by 7 bases and J by 2 bases, with 11 bases between the two germline ends. CDR3 size: 12 residues. Germline CDR1 is SQVTM and CDR2 is ANQGSEA. The CDR3 sequence: CSAEGGNYGYTF. CDR3 nucleotide sequence: TGCAGCGCCGAGGGAGGGAACTATGGCTACACCTTC.

The chain links TRBV4-2 to TRBJ2-4; D perhaps matches TRBD2 (6 bases). V dropped 4 bases and J dropped 1 base, with 23 bases sitting between them. The CDR3 totals 19 residues. Looked up from germline, CDR1 is LGHNA and CDR2 is YNFKEQ. The CDR3 DNA follows: TGTGCCAGCAGCCTAGGGCGGCGGGAAGAATGGGAGGCCAAAAACATTCAGTACTTC. Its protein is CASSLGRREEWEAKNIQYF.

The chain links TRBV20-1 to TRBJ1-1; maybe TRBD1 (6 bases). The CDR3 spans 16 residues. CDR1 and CDR2 from the germline V gene are DFQATT and SNEGSKA (reference sequence). Trimming stripped 3 bases from V and 3 bases from J, with 20 bases between. In nucleotides, the CDR3 is TGCAGTGCTAGGGAGGACAGCCTACGGGGGGACACTGAAGCTTTCTTT. Translating it yields CSAREDSLRGDTEAFF.

This clonotype has a handful of counts. This chain links TRBV6-6 with TRBJ2-1; D gene unclear. The CDR3 covers 12 residues. V lost 2 bases and J lost 13, with 12 bases in between. Germline values: CDR1 MNHNY, CDR2 SVGAGI (reference sequence). The CDR3 bases are TGTGCCAGCAGTTACGCCCGGGTGGACCAGTTCTTC. This encodes CASSYARVDQFF.

This clonotype was seen only a few times. The J gene is TRBJ2-3, the V gene TRBV20-1, with 8 bases fitting TRBD2. Germline V gene lookup returns CDR1 DFQATT and CDR2 SNEGSKA (reference sequence). V lost 6 bases, J lost 0 bases, and 11 bases stayed unmatched. CDR3 length: 16 amino acids. In DNA form, the CDR3 reads TGCAGTGCGGGGGGCACTAGCGGAGCCAGCACAGATACGCAGTATTTT. Amino acid sequence: CSAGGTSGASTDTQYF.

A remark on this clonotype: The germline gene is not matched at one end of the junction; a read error may be the cause. The chain is built from TRBV27 and TRBJ2-7, with a weak D call TRBD1 (6 bases). The J call is uncertain, as TRBJ2-5 better fits the DNA end. Germline CDR1 and CDR2: MNHEY and SMNVEV (reference sequence). CDR3 length equals 15 residues. CDR3 sequence (DNA): TGTGCCAGCGGTTTATCGTCGGCAGGGGACGGGACCCAGTACTTC. Residues: CASGLSSAGDGTQYF.

The V and J genes are TRBV28 and TRBJ1-1; D uncertain. The CDR3 totals 12 residues. Trimming stripped 6 bases from V and 7 bases from J, with 12 bases between. Per germline, CDR1 MDHEN and CDR2 SYDVKM. CDR3 sequence reads: CASSQPVFEAFF. CDR3 nucleotides: TGTGCCAGCAGCCAGCCGGTTTTTGAAGCTTTCTTT. Drawing the rest from reference TRBV28 and TRBJ1-1, the complete variable domain is DVKVTQSSRYLVKRTGEKVFLECVQDMDHENMFWYRQDPGLGLRLIYFSYDVKMKEKGDIPEGYSVSREKKERFSLILESASTNQTSMYLCASSQPVFEAFFGQGTRLTVV.

The table lists this clonotype with a few counts. The V and J genes are TRBV12-3 or TRBV12-4 and TRBJ1-2, with TRBD1 matching 9 bases. This CDR3 spans 15 amino acids. J was trimmed by 2 bases and V by 7 bases; bases with no gene match: 8. Here the CDR3 reads CASTGQGARNYGYTF. In nucleotides, the CDR3 is TGTGCCAGCACGGGACAGGGAGCCAGAAACTATGGCTACACCTTC.

The rearrangement joins TRBV7-2 to TRBJ2-7, with TRBD2 matching 10 bases. There are 15 residues in the CDR3. V was pared by 2 bases and J by 5 bases, with 6 bases of the junction left unmatched. The germline CDR1 and CDR2 sequences are SGHTA and FQGNSA. The CDR3 is CASSLSGRASNEQYF. CDR3 bases: TGTGCCAGCAGCTTAAGCGGGAGGGCCTCAAACGAGCAGTACTTC.

The chain recombines TRBV20-1 with TRBJ1-2, with D perhaps matching TRBD1 (5 bases). The CDR3 contains 14 residues. V shed 7 bases and J shed 2 bases, with 17 bases lying between them. Germline-derived CDR1 and CDR2 are DFQATT and SNEGSKA (reference sequence). The CDR3 DNA reads as TGCAGTGGATTGGGGGAGGGGCGAAACTATGGCTACACCTTC. This codes for CSGLGEGRNYGYTF.

The chain couples TRBV7-8 to TRBJ2-3; 10 bases fit TRBD1. This CDR3 is 16 amino acids long. The germline gives CDR1 SGHVS, CDR2 FQNEAQ. V shed 5 bases and J 3 bases; nucleotides not matched to a gene: 8. CDR3 sequence (DNA): TGTGCCAGCAGCAATAGGGACAGGGGTATTACAGATACGCAGTATTTT. This codes for CASSNRDRGITDTQYF. The full variable domain, in which reference TRBV7-8 and TRBJ2-3 provide the parts outside the CDR3, is GAGVSQSPRYKVAKRGQDVALRCDPISGHVSLFWYQQALGQGPEFLTYFQNEAQLDKSGLPSDRFFAERPEGSVSTLKIQRTQQEDSAVYLCASSNRDRGITDTQYFGPGTRLTVL.

This clonotype was observed a handful of times. J is TRBJ2-1 and V is TRBV6-6; TRBD1 matches at 7 bases. The V gene end was trimmed by 5 bases and the J gene end by 3 bases; junction bases not matched to a gene: 4. This CDR3 spans 14 amino acids. Per the germline V gene, CDR1 is MNHNY and CDR2 is SVGAGI (reference sequence). CDR3 protein: CASSRTGFYNEQFF. The CDR3 DNA is TGTGCCAGCAGTCGGACAGGATTCTACAATGAGCAGTTCTTC.

This clonotype was observed a few times. V is TRBV7-9 and J is TRBJ2-7; 7 bases fit TRBD1. This CDR3 spans 14 amino acids. Losses at the gene ends were 4 bases for V and 3 bases for J; bases not matched to a gene: 6. Germline loops: CDR1 SEHNR, CDR2 FQNEAQ (reference sequence). Here the CDR3 reads CASSSRDSNYEQYF. The CDR3, as DNA: TGTGCCAGCAGCTCCCGGGACAGTAACTACGAGCAGTACTTC.

The chain uses TRBV6-5 and TRBJ2-1; 7 bases match TRBD2. Germline trimming cut 1 base from V and 13 bases from J; bases unmatched to any gene: 13. CDR1 MNHEY and CDR2 SVGAGI come from the germline V gene. CDR3 length equals 15 residues. CDR3 in DNA: TGTGCCAGCAGTTACTACAGCGGGACTCGAGAGACCCAGTTCTTC. As protein: CASSYYSGTRETQFF.

This clonotype was found a few times. The chain has TRBV4-1 and TRBJ1-4, with D uncertain. CDR1 and CDR2 (germline): MGHRA, YSYEKL. V shed 2 bases and J shed 10 bases, with 20 bases lying between them. The CDR3 totals 16 residues. The CDR3 DNA follows: TGCGCCAGCAGCCAATCGGTACCGGACGGTTCGGGAAAACTGTTTTTT. Translated: CASSQSVPDGSGKLFF.

The sample holds a few counts of this clonotype. The gene calls are TRBV5-6 and TRBJ2-1; a possible D gene is TRBD2 (5 bases). The CDR3 has 16 amino acids. Trimming left V 4 bases short and J 0 bases short, with 14 bases between. The germline V gene has CDR1 SGHDT and CDR2 YYEEEE. CDR3 nucleotides: TGTGCCAGCAGCGACATTCTAGCTATCTCCTACAATGAGCAGTTCTTC. Translation gives CASSDILAISYNEQFF.

The J gene is TRBJ2-7, the V gene TRBV6-5, with TRBD2 identical over 9 bases. The germline gives CDR1 MNHEY, CDR2 SVGAGI. V lost 1 base to trimming and J lost 10 bases; unmatched junction nucleotides: 17. The CDR3 has 17 amino acids. The CDR3 spells CASSYWPLAGTGDGQYF. In nucleotides, the CDR3 is TGTGCCAGCAGTTACTGGCCCCTAGCGGGGACTGGGGATGGCCAGTACTTC.

The chain links TRBV29-1 to TRBJ2-1, with D perhaps matching TRBD1 or TRBD2 (7 bases each). The CDR3 has 14 amino acids. With 6 bases removed from V and 2 bases from J, the gap between germline ends came to 14 bases. Per the germline V gene, CDR1 is SQVTM and CDR2 is ANQGSEA. CDR3 nucleotide sequence: TGCAGCGTCCAGCGGGACAGAGCCTACAATGAGCAGTTCTTC. Translation gives CSVQRDRAYNEQFF.

This clonotype was counted a few times. The genes are TRBV20-1 and TRBJ2-1; D call uncertain. Trimming stripped 5 bases from V and 2 bases from J, with 16 bases between. Germline CDR1 is DFQATT and CDR2 is SNEGSKA (reference sequence). The CDR3 is 15 amino acids. CDR3 in amino acids: CSAGSWITPYNEQFF. The DNA of the CDR3 is TGCAGTGCTGGTTCCTGGATTACTCCCTACAATGAGCAGTTCTTC.

The rearrangement uses TRBV20-1 and TRBJ2-1; TRBD1 aligns across 10 bases. The CDR3 is made up of 14 amino acids. CDR1 is DFQATT and CDR2 is SNEGSKA in the germline V gene (reference sequence). Trimming at V came to 4 bases and at J to 7 bases, leaving 7 bases not matched to a gene. CDR3 residues: CSATRQGAGNEQFF. In DNA form, the CDR3 reads TGCAGTGCTACAAGACAGGGGGCTGGGAATGAGCAGTTCTTC.

This clonotype was seen a handful of times. This chain uses TRBV7-2 with TRBJ2-7, with 8 positions matching TRBD2. The CDR3 is 14 residues long. The V gene's germline CDR1 is SGHTA and CDR2 FQGNSA. Trimming took 2 bases from V and 2 from J; bases not matched to a gene: 2. The CDR3 DNA reads TGTGCCAGCAGCTTACCGGGACTAGCCTACGAGCAGTACTTC. It encodes CASSLPGLAYEQYF.

The sample holds a few counts of this clonotype. The rearrangement joins TRBV28 to TRBJ1-2; maybe TRBD1 (5 bases). The CDR3 spans 12 residues. The V end was cut by 7 bases, the J end by 5 bases, with 11 bases between. Germline V gene sequence: CDR1 MDHEN, CDR2 SYDVKM. The CDR3 loop is CASTMTAYGYTF. The CDR3 DNA reads as TGTGCCAGCACCATGACAGCTTATGGCTACACCTTC.

This sequence joins TRBV5-1 and TRBJ2-5, with D perhaps TRBD1 (6 bases). The CDR3 is made up of 14 amino acids. The germline V and J ends were trimmed by 7 bases and 4 bases, with 17 bases remaining between them. The germline gives CDR1 SGHRS, CDR2 YFSETQ. This CDR3 is CASQDRTVLETQYF. In DNA, the CDR3 is TGCGCCAGCCAAGATAGGACAGTCTTAGAGACCCAGTACTTC.

This chain uses TRBV12-3 or TRBV12-4 with TRBJ2-4, with 9 nucleotides matching TRBD1. Losses at the gene ends were 7 bases for V and 1 base for J; bases not matched to a gene: 11. CDR3 length equals 17 residues. CDR3 loop: CASNFSGTGKAKNIQYF. In nucleotides, the CDR3 is TGTGCCAGCAATTTTTCCGGGACAGGGAAGGCCAAAAACATTCAGTACTTC.

The V and J genes are TRBV20-1 and TRBJ1-4, with D perhaps matching TRBD1 (5 bases). CDR1 DFQATT and CDR2 SNEGSKA come from the germline V gene (reference sequence). V shed 3 bases and J shed 7 bases, with 12 bases lying between them. The CDR3 length is 13 residues. The CDR3 is CSARGREREKLFF. The CDR3 region has the DNA TGCAGTGCTAGGGGGCGAGAGCGTGAAAAACTGTTTTTT.